This T cell receptor beta chain came from a study of shared clonotypes between healthy human individuals. The CDR3 runs to 15 residues. CDR1 LNHDA and CDR2 SQIVND come from the germline V gene (reference sequence). Trimming removed 2 bases from V and 0 bases from J, with 8 bases in between. Both subsets, CD45RA+ naive and CD45RA-negative memory, were split from the CD4+ cells. This clone was detected only once. Method: immunoSEQ multiplex PCR; TCRdb's copy keeps in-frame clones and lacks some. The profile shows 2,500,000 or so clones, 85% to 95% of them singletons. The chain combines TRBV19 with TRBJ1-5; D gene uncertain. The sequenced material came from naive CD4+ T cells sorted from blood. Subset: CD45RA+ positively selected. The receptor was derived from a man between 18 and 35 years old in good health. The CDR3 DNA follows: TGTGCCAGTAGTATAATGGCAGATAGCAATCAGCCCCAGCATTTT. The encoded protein is CASSIMADSNQPQHF.